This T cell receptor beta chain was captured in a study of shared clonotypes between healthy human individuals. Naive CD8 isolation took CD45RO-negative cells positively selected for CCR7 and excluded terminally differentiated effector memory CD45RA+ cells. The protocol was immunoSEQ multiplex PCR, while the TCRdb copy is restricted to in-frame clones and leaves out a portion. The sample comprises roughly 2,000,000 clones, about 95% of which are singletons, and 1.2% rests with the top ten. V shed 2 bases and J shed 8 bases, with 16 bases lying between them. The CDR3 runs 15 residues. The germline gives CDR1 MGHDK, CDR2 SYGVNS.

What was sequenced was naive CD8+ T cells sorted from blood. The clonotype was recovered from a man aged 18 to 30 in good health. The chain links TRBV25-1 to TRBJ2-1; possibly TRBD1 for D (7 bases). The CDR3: CASSEVRGGGDEQFF. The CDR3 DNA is TGTGCCAGCAGTGAAGTACGCGGAGGGGGCGATGAGCAGTTCTTC.